What follows are 19 T cell receptor beta chains derived from one specimen sequenced in a study of response to subunit inactivated influenza vaccine. TCRdb re-derived calls from the RT-PCR reads in MiXCR, one entry per CDR3 protein. The table includes 650,000 to 800,000 distinct CDR3 sequences, approximately 15% detected once. The sample was PBMCs from blood, taken around 14 days before vaccination. These receptors were taken from a man between 50 and 59 years old who received an inactivated influenza vaccine.

In nucleotides, the CDR3 is TGTGCCAGCAGTTTACTGGGACTGGGGACCTACGAGCAGTACTTC. This gives the protein CASSLLGLGTYEQYF. V usage is TRBV28 and J usage is TRBJ2-7, with D possibly matching TRBD2 (6 bases). The CDR3 runs to 15 residues. V was shortened by 2 bases and J by 2 bases, with 13 bases between the two germline ends. Germline V CDR1 and CDR2: MDHEN, SYDVKM.

This clonotype came up many times. This chain uses TRBV12-3 or TRBV12-4 with TRBJ1-1; perhaps TRBD1 as D (5 bases). CDR3 length equals 13 residues. V gave up 5 bases and J gave up 1 base, with 8 bases separating them. CDR3 in DNA: TGTGCCAGCAGTCTGACAGAGAACACTGAAGCTTTCTTT. Translation gives CASSLTENTEAFF.

A few counts support this clonotype. V usage is TRBV20-1 and J usage is TRBJ1-5, with D possibly being TRBD1 (6 bases). V lost 5 bases, J lost 2 bases, and 16 bases lay in between. The CDR3 is 15 amino acids. Germline-derived CDR1 and CDR2 are DFQATT and SNEGSKA (reference sequence). This chain's CDR3 is CSAQTGGGRNQPQHF. Written as DNA, the CDR3 is TGCAGTGCTCAGACAGGTGGGGGACGCAATCAGCCCCAGCATTTT.

This clonotype has just a few counts. This chain uses TRBV29-1 with TRBJ2-5; 8 nucleotides line up with TRBD2. CDR1 and CDR2 from the germline V gene are SQVTM and ANQGSEA. There are 15 residues in the CDR3. After removal of 3 bases from V and 1 base from J, the junction contained 7 bases not matched to a gene. CDR3 in DNA: TGCAGCGTTGAGTTAGGCGGGGGGACCCAAGAGACCCAGTACTTC. As protein: CSVELGGGTQETQYF.

This clonotype was recorded a few times. The V call is TRBV12-3 or TRBV12-4, the J call TRBJ1-2; 9 positions match TRBD1. The ends lost 7 bases at V and 4 bases at J; junction bases unmatched: 7. CDR3 size: 14 residues. The CDR3 DNA follows: TGTGCCAGCACCCCTTTACAGGGGGCCTATGGCTACACCTTC. Amino acid sequence: CASTPLQGAYGYTF.

This clonotype occurred a few times. The V call is TRBV9, the J call TRBJ2-1, with a tentative D call TRBD1 (6 bases). From germline, CDR1 is SGDLS and CDR2 YYNGEE. The V end lost 0 bases, the J end lost 3 bases, and 10 bases lay between the germline ends. This CDR3 has 15 amino acids. The CDR3 sequence is CASSVGAGDYNEQFF. DNA for the CDR3: TGTGCCAGCAGCGTAGGGGCAGGGGACTACAATGAGCAGTTCTTC.

This clonotype was detected only a few times. The genes are TRBV29-1 and TRBJ1-2; no firm D call. CDR3 length: 12 residues. Germline V gene sequence: CDR1 SQVTM, CDR2 ANQGSEA. V gave up 2 bases and J gave up 4 bases, with 8 bases separating them. CDR3 amino acids: CSVERAIYGYTF. CDR3 coding DNA: TGCAGCGTTGAAAGGGCCATCTATGGCTACACCTTC.

This clonotype was counted between two and nine times. This sequence joins TRBV24-1 and TRBJ2-1; tentative D call: TRBD2 (5 bases). The germline V gene has CDR1 KGHDR and CDR2 SFDVKD. Between the trimmed V and J ends, which lost 1 base and 5 bases, there was a span of 11 bases. This CDR3 is 15 amino acids long. CDR3 region: CATSDFLSGDNEQFF. In DNA, the CDR3 is TGTGCCACCAGTGATTTCCTGTCCGGGGACAATGAGCAGTTCTTC.

CDR3 DNA: TGTGCCAGCAGCCCCTTAGCGGACCGTTACGAGCAGTACTTC. The encoded protein is CASSPLADRYEQYF. The chain combines TRBV7-2 with TRBJ2-7; weak D call: TRBD2 (6 bases). The germline gives CDR1 SGHTA, CDR2 FQGNSA. The CDR3 length is 14 residues. V was trimmed by 5 bases and J by 4 bases, leaving 15 bases between them. Full variable domain (missing parts from reference TRBV7-2 and TRBJ2-7): GAGVSQSPSNKVTEKGKDVELRCDPISGHTALYWYRQSLGQGLEFLIYFQGNSAPDKSGLPSDRFSAERTGGSVSTLTIQRTQQEDSAVYLCASSPLADRYEQYFGPGTRLTVT.

In its sample, this clonotype was seen a few times. The chain joins TRBV5-1 to TRBJ2-7; D might be TRBD1 (6 bases). The CDR3 has 16 residues. Germline assignment: CDR1 SGHRS and CDR2 YFSETQ. Trimming removed 1 base from V and 5 bases from J, with 19 bases in between. The CDR3 sequence is CASSLSRGAQSDEQYF. For the CDR3, the DNA is TGCGCCAGCAGCTTGAGCAGGGGCGCTCAGTCTGACGAGCAGTACTTC.

This clonotype occurred a few times. The CDR3 here is CASSQDGTSGNEQFF. CDR3 nucleotides: TGTGCCAGCAGCCAAGATGGGACTAGTGGCAATGAGCAGTTCTTC. This chain joins TRBV4-2 and TRBJ2-1; 8 bases map to TRBD2. CDR1 is LGHNA, CDR2 YNFKEQ, per germline. The junction had 4 bases not matched to a gene; V was cut back by 0 bases and J by 6 bases. The CDR3 totals 15 residues.

This clonotype was found a few times. This rearrangement joins TRBV20-1 to TRBJ2-1, with no clear D. The ends were cut back, 0 bases at V and 3 bases at J, with 12 bases in the middle. Germline V gene data show CDR1 as DFQATT and CDR2 as SNEGSKA (reference sequence). The CDR3 sequence is 15 residues long. Here the CDR3 reads CSARDPASFYNEQFF. DNA for the CDR3: TGCAGTGCTAGAGATCCGGCCAGCTTCTACAATGAGCAGTTCTTC.

The gene calls are TRBV20-1 and TRBJ2-5; D is possibly TRBD2 (5 bases). The CDR3 consists of 13 residues. V was trimmed by 1 base and J by 1 base, leaving 7 bases between them. Germline values: CDR1 DFQATT, CDR2 SNEGSKA (reference sequence). CDR3 in amino acids: CSARGAGQETQYF. In DNA form, the CDR3 reads TGCAGTGCTAGAGGGGCGGGCCAAGAGACCCAGTACTTC.

This clonotype was detected a few times. A read error may account for a junction end that differs from germline. This rearrangement joins TRBV7-7 to TRBJ2-2; possibly TRBD1 for D (6 bases). The germline V gene has CDR1 SSHAT and CDR2 FNYEAQ (reference sequence). CDR3 length: 14 amino acids. The chain's CDR3 is CASSSQKGAGELFF. Written as DNA, the CDR3 is TGTGCTAGCAGCTCCCAAAAGGGGGCCGGGGAGCTGTTTTTT. Filled out from reference TRBV7-7 and TRBJ2-2, the complete variable domain reads GAGVSQSPRYKVTKRGQDVTLRCDPISSHATLYWYQQALGQGPEFLTYFNYEAQPDKSGLPSDRFSAERPEGSISTLTIQRTEQRDSAMYRCASSSQKGAGELFFGEGSRLTVL.

Comment on this clonotype: Just one base apart from a much larger clone, this may be a read error. The V and J genes are TRBV6-5 and TRBJ1-5, with D perhaps matching TRBD1 (6 bases). The germline gives CDR1 MNHEY, CDR2 SVGAGI. This CDR3 region has 14 residues. The CDR3 coding sequence is TGTGCCAGCAGTTGGGGGCCCCGAGATCAGCGCCAGCATTTT. Protein sequence: CASSWGPRDQRQHF.

The genes are TRBV29-1 and TRBJ1-3; 10 bases are shared with TRBD1. From germline, CDR1 is SQVTM and CDR2 ANQGSEA. The CDR3 extends over 16 amino acids. With V trimmed by 5 bases and J by 4 bases, 11 bases remained unmatched. In DNA, the CDR3 is TGCAGCGTTAAAACCGGGACAGGGGATTCAGGAAACACCATATATTTT. Translated: CSVKTGTGDSGNTIYF.

This clonotype was found a few times. The chain employs TRBV4-2 and TRBJ2-1, with TRBD2 matching 9 bases. The V gene's germline CDR1 is LGHNA and CDR2 YNFKEQ. The V and J ends lost 3 bases and 4 bases, in that order; junction bases with no gene match: 7. This CDR3 has 16 residues. The CDR3 spells CASSQGDSGGYNEQFF. The CDR3, as DNA: TGTGCCAGCAGCCAGGGCGATAGCGGGGGATACAATGAGCAGTTCTTC.

The sample holds a few counts of this clonotype. The rearrangement joins TRBV18 to TRBJ2-5; D gene unclear. CDR3 length equals 13 residues. The germline CDR1 and CDR2 sequences are KGHSH and LQKENI. Trimming cost V 2 bases and J 5 bases, with 9 bases left between them. The CDR3 region is CASSPWQEETQYF. The CDR3 DNA reads as TGTGCCAGCTCACCATGGCAGGAGGAGACCCAGTACTTC.

This clonotype has at least ten counts. The rearrangement joins TRBV10-2 to TRBJ1-2; no reliable D call. Germline V lookup: CDR1 WSHSY, CDR2 SAAADI. CDR3 length: 11 residues. Trimming cost V 8 bases and J 6 bases, with 10 bases left between them. CDR3 region: CASRHPDGYTF. Written as DNA, the CDR3 is TGCGCCAGCCGCCACCCAGATGGCTACACCTTC.